The clone carrying this TCR beta chain was detected once. The data originate from a study of blood T cell repertoires in COVID-19. Study-wide context: Sites across the United States, Italy and Spain contributed samples from acute and convalescent COVID-19. Nucleic acid was either cDNA or gDNA, and it came from T cells, B-cell-depleted T cells, or PBMCs.

Looked up from germline, CDR1 is LNHDA and CDR2 is SQIVND (reference sequence). The CDR3 runs to 16 residues. V shed 7 bases and J 7 bases; nucleotides not matched to a gene: 14. In the original analysis: Nucleated cell number was recorded as an estimate derived from reference gene primer amplification. Some clones are missing from TCRdb's copy, which holds only in-frame ones; the method was immunoSEQ multiplex PCR. V, J and clone size are those of that table, while D and trimming were read from the DNA. The data show around 200,000 clones, 87% seen once. The sequenced sample consisted of peripheral blood. The V and J genes are TRBV19 and TRBJ2-1, with 9 bases matching TRBD2. This receptor was identified in a woman aged 18 to 35 who had recovered from COVID-19. The CDR3 region is CASTSLGLAGKNEQFF. The CDR3 nucleotides read TGTGCCAGTACTTCTCTCGGGCTAGCGGGAAAAAATGAGCAGTTCTTC.